The next 8 T cell receptor beta chains were all read from a single sample in a study of blood T cell repertoires in COVID-19. Libraries were prepared by immunoSEQ multiplex PCR; TCRdb keeps only in-frame clonotypes and omits some of them. Of roughly 330,000 clones in the sample, roughly nine tenths were seen once. The sequenced sample consisted of PBMCs or T cells enriched from blood (not recorded which). These TCRs come from a woman aged 30 to 39 who had recovered from COVID-19.

V is TRBV27 and J is TRBJ1-6, with D possibly being TRBD1 (6 bases). This CDR3 contains 15 residues. CDR1 MNHEY and CDR2 SMNVEV come from the germline V gene (reference sequence). V was clipped by 6 bases and J by 8 bases, with 17 bases between them. CDR3 residues: CASRAPRGLYSPLHF. In nucleotides, the CDR3 is TGTGCCAGCAGAGCCCCCAGGGGCCTTTATTCACCCCTCCACTTT.

The chain employs TRBV4-3 and TRBJ1-1; TRBD1 agrees at 10 bases. In germline, CDR1 is LGHNA, CDR2 YSLEER. With 0 bases clipped from V and 6 bases from J, the junction kept 7 bases outside the gene matches. The CDR3 has 16 residues. The CDR3 DNA reads as TGCGCCAGCAGCCAAGAATTAGGGACAGGGGCCCCTGAAGCTTTCTTT. Amino acid sequence: CASSQELGTGAPEAFF.

The J gene is TRBJ1-1, the V gene TRBV5-1, with 7 bases identical to TRBD1. CDR1 is SGHRS and CDR2 is YFSETQ in the germline V gene. This CDR3 is 12 amino acids long. V lost 6 bases to trimming and J lost 3 bases; unmatched junction nucleotides: 2. The DNA for the CDR3 is TGCGCCAGCATGGGACAGCACACTGAAGCTTTCTTT. It codes for CASMGQHTEAFF.

The chain couples TRBV30 to TRBJ2-5; 7 positions agree with TRBD2. Germline loops: CDR1 GTSNPN, CDR2 SVGIG (reference sequence). V lost 3 bases and J lost 2; bases outside the gene matches: 3. The CDR3 contains 13 residues. CDR3 protein: CAWSRTRQETQYF. The CDR3 DNA is TGTGCCTGGAGCCGGACTAGGCAAGAGACCCAGTACTTC.

The rearrangement uses TRBV10-3 and TRBJ1-4; the D gene is possibly TRBD1 (5 bases). This CDR3 spans 16 amino acids. The germline CDR1 and CDR2 sequences are ENHRY and SYGVKD. The V and J ends lost 0 bases and 7 bases respectively, with 15 bases between them. The CDR3 DNA follows: TGTGCCATCAGTGAGTCGATGCGGGGCAAGGGTGAAAAACTGTTTTTT. It codes for CAISESMRGKGEKLFF.

In its sample, this clone was seen many times. This chain uses TRBV19 with TRBJ1-1; D call uncertain. The V and J ends lost 10 bases and 4 bases respectively, with 10 bases between them. This CDR3 is 11 amino acids long. Germline CDR1 and CDR2: LNHDA and SQIVND (reference sequence). CDR3 DNA sequence: TGTGCCACCTATTGGAGCACTGAAGCTTTCTTT. Protein: CATYWSTEAFF.

The chain joins TRBV7-9 to TRBJ1-2; the match to TRBD1 covers 8 bases. Germline V CDR1 and CDR2: SEHNR, FQNEAQ (reference sequence). V was pared by 5 bases and J by 12 bases, with 11 bases of the junction left unmatched. The CDR3 length is 13 residues. This CDR3 reads CASSGWTGNYNTF. CDR3 bases: TGTGCCAGCAGCGGCTGGACAGGGAACTATAACACCTTC.

This clone was seen a handful of times. The chain has TRBV4-1 and TRBJ2-7; 12 bases map to TRBD2. Germline V gene sequence: CDR1 MGHRA, CDR2 YSYEKL. This CDR3 comprises 16 residues. J lost 4 bases, V lost 5 bases, and 9 bases had no gene match. CDR3 nucleotides: TGCGCCAGCAGCGCCCTTCCCGGGACTAGCGGGTACGAGCAGTACTTC. Its protein is CASSALPGTSGYEQYF.